This T cell receptor (beta chain) was documented in a study of OX40 agonist ivuxolimab in advanced cancers. Repertoires were generated with immunoSEQ multiplex PCR, while TCRdb's copy carries only in-frame clones and drops some. The sample includes about 79,000 clones, approximately 80% of them seen just once. On this clone: Its antigen remains unidentified.

The length of the CDR3 is 16 residues. CDR1 is LNHNV and CDR2 is YYDKDF in the germline V gene (reference sequence). V was clipped by 3 bases and J by 6 bases, with 21 bases between them. Findings of the study overall: At doses 0.1 to 3.0 mg/kg, CD4+ and CD8+ clones expanded. Some patients who did not respond also had low normalized T-cell clonal expansion.

Autoimmune disease history or systemic immunosuppression barred patients. The V call is TRBV15, the J call TRBJ2-7, with D maybe TRBD1 (5 bases). The clonotype comes from an adult with an advanced solid tumor such as melanoma, head and neck, liver or kidney cancer. The source was CD4+ or CD8+ T cells sorted from blood, collected in a trial of the OX40 agonist ivuxolimab. CDR3 nucleotide sequence: TGTGCCACCAGCAGCTCTCATGGGCAGGGTGGACGCGAGCAGTACTTC. It encodes CATSSSHGQGGREQYF.